This TCR beta chain is from a study of cytomegalovirus exposure and HLA in healthy donors (dated by TCRdb to 2016 to 2017). About the investigation overall: The 500 to 800 repertoires of the first cohort and the roughly 110 validation repertoires were produced on the same platform, according to a later analysis. The study aimed to test whether cataloging public T cell receptors could reveal signatures of past pathogen exposure. A separate validation cohort of over 95 different subjects was used in addition to the roughly 670-subject first cohort. To predict cytomegalovirus infection status, the study brought together high-throughput TCR immunosequencing, statistical association of individual TCRs with disease status, and machine learning.

What the work shows at the level of the full study, not this receptor alone: The study listed 164 TCR beta chains as associated with cytomegalovirus. In a later analysis, TCRs clustered in the first cohort were found to also tend to co-occur in the 100 to 150 validation repertoires, with 85% to 95% of cluster scores above 0. The classifier was reported to diagnose cytomegalovirus status with high specificity and sensitivity in both the original and validation cohorts. The validation cohort had no HLA typing available for a later analysis, so co-occurrence within that cohort was assessed over all 130 or so repertoires. The authors suggested that the approach could potentially be extended to other disease states and immunological phenotypes. In vitro tests confirmed that three of the cytomegalovirus-associated TCR beta chains recognize cytomegalovirus antigens. While some public TCRs were present in many individuals, most TCR sequences turned up only very rarely across donors.

CDR1 SGHTA and CDR2 FQGNSA were looked up in the germline V gene. V lost 2 bases and J lost 4 bases; the stretch between them is 5 bases long. Spanning cysteine to phenylalanine, the CDR3 consists of 12 amino acids. Only the CDR3 DNA is retained, 36 bases long and in frame from the first base. Libraries were constructed by the immunoSEQ multiplex PCR assay. Processing in the source paper ran as follows. A statistical classification framework was built for diagnosing cytomegalovirus status from the catalog of TCR beta chain sequences. In its TCRdb copy, this immuneACCESS table keeps in-frame sequences only and misses some clones. Where compared with another copy, unresolved V genes explain less than half of these, and the others have no known cause. Clone size and the V and J calls come from that table; the DNA yielded D and trimming. The sample contains roughly 180,000 clones, more than 80% of them found a single time. The top ten hold roughly 7% of the sample.

This clone was detected only once. Its cognate antigen has yet to be identified. No much larger clonotype is one base removed from it; base qualities were not supplied. The donors belonged to the validation cohort of about 120 subjects, which was separate from the approximately 700-subject first cohort. This sequence was found in a man aged 18 to 29 in good health and CMV-seropositive. The V and J genes are TRBV7-2 and TRBJ1-2; the D gene assignment is ambiguous. Specimen: PBMCs. The CDR3 has the sequence CASSLQIYGYTF. In nucleotides, the sequence is TGTGCCAGCAGCTTACAAATCTATGGCTACACCTTC.